The rows below give T cell receptor beta chains drawn from one sample of a study of lymphopenia after photon versus proton radiotherapy. Measured with immunoSEQ multiplex PCR; TCRdb has only the in-frame clones, and not every one. This sample has about 68,000 clones, with approximately 91% found just once. The material was peripheral blood, obtained from a patient treated with photon-based radiotherapy. These TCRs come from a woman in her 70s with pancreatic cancer. Both conserved end residues are part of each CDR3. The D gene is left open where the match is weak. A clone size is listed for some rows: how often the clone was seen (once, few, many), or a class if it is expanded.

j_call | v_call | d_call | clone_size | cdr3_aa | cdr3_nt
TRBJ1-6 | TRBV5-1 | TRBD1 | once | CASSLAVVDRANNSPLHF | TGCGCCAGCAGCTTGGCCGTAGTCGACAGGGCCAATAATTCACCCCTCCACTTT
TRBJ2-7 | TRBV18 | TRBD2 | - | CASSPSSGLAPYEQYF | TGTGCCAGCTCACCCTCTTCGGGACTAGCCCCCTACGAGCAGTACTTC
TRBJ2-7 | TRBV4-2 | - | - | CASSQDRLSGEQYF | TGTGCCAGCAGCCAAGATAGACTAAGTGGTGAGCAGTACTTC
TRBJ2-4 | TRBV6-1 | - | once | CASSEAWENIQYF | TGTGCCAGCAGTGAAGCGTGGGAAAACATTCAGTACTTC
TRBJ2-7 | TRBV2 | - | - | CASSPQIAGTLPYEQYF | TGTGCCAGCAGTCCGCAGATAGCCGGGACCTTACCCTACGAGCAGTACTTC
TRBJ2-7 | TRBV18 | TRBD1 | - | CASSLSEGAEQYF | TGTGCCAGCTCACTATCCGAGGGGGCCGAGCAGTACTTC
TRBJ2-1 | TRBV5-4 | TRBD2 | - | CASSMAGTKEQFF | TGTGCCAGCAGCATGGCCGGGACTAAAGAGCAGTTCTTC
TRBJ2-5 | TRBV5-1 | - | once | CASNIGQQETQYF | TGCGCCAGCAACATTGGCCAGCAAGAGACCCAGTACTTC
TRBJ2-7 | TRBV6-6 | TRBD1 | - | CASSWDSSYEQYF | TGTGCCAGCAGTTGGGACAGCTCCTACGAGCAGTACTTC
TRBJ2-3 | TRBV9 | - | - | CASSVRTSTDTQYF | TGTGCCAGCAGCGTCCGGACCAGCACAGATACGCAGTATTTT
TRBJ1-2 | TRBV4-1 | TRBD1 | - | CASSQDGQGASYGYTF | TGCGCCAGCAGCCAAGACGGACAGGGGGCATCCTATGGCTACACCTTC
TRBJ1-2 | TRBV2 | - | - | CASSNRRALGYGYTF | TGTGCCAGCAGTAACCGCAGGGCCTTGGGCTATGGCTACACCTTC
TRBJ1-5 | TRBV18 | - | - | CASPQWEYSNQPQHF | TGTGCCAGCCCTCAGTGGGAATATAGCAATCAGCCCCAGCATTTT
TRBJ2-7 | TRBV19 | TRBD1 | few | CASSMPGTGKSYEQYF | TGTGCCAGTAGTATGCCCGGGACAGGAAAATCCTACGAGCAGTACTTC
TRBJ2-2 | TRBV18 | - | - | CASSPPFTVHAGELFF | TGTGCCAGCTCACCACCGTTCACCGTACACGCCGGGGAGCTGTTTTTT
TRBJ2-7 | TRBV7-2 | - | - | CASSLGLRRSYEQYF | TGTGCCAGCAGCTTAGGTTTACGCAGGTCCTACGAGCAGTACTTC
TRBJ2-7 | TRBV10-3 | - | - | CAISEWDEQYF | TGTGCCATCAGTGAGTGGGACGAGCAGTACTTC
TRBJ2-7 | TRBV7-8 | - | - | CASSLADAGSYEQYF | TGTGCCAGCAGCTTAGCGGACGCAGGCTCCTACGAGCAGTACTTC
TRBJ2-7 | TRBV5-4 | TRBD1 | - | CASSLGGTGGTYEQYF | TGTGCCAGCAGCTTGGGCGGGACAGGGGGTACCTACGAGCAGTACTTC
TRBJ2-5 | TRBV5-4 | - | - | CASSPMGARAGETQYF | TGTGCCAGCAGTCCTATGGGAGCCCGGGCGGGAGAGACCCAGTACTTC
TRBJ2-5 | TRBV4-1 | - | - | CASSQDVAGTKTQYF | TGCGCCAGCAGCCAAGATGTGGCAGGGACGAAGACCCAGTACTTC
TRBJ1-4 | TRBV7-9 | - | - | CASSLAELNNEKLFF | TGTGCCAGCAGCTTAGCGGAGCTGAATAATGAAAAACTGTTTTTT
TRBJ2-7 | TRBV30 | - | once | CAWSQNGTPVDEQYF | TGTGCCTGGAGCCAGAACGGGACCCCAGTCGACGAGCAGTACTTC
TRBJ2-2 | TRBV2 | - | - | CASNLGGATRELFF | TGTGCCAGTAATCTCGGAGGGGCTACCCGGGAGCTGTTTTTT
TRBJ2-3 | TRBV2 | - | - | CASSVGLLQYTQYF | TGTGCCAGCAGCGTTGGGCTGCTTCAATATACGCAGTATTTT
TRBJ1-2 | TRBV7-2 | - | - | CASSLVLQGNYGYTF | TGTGCCAGCAGCTTAGTACTTCAGGGGAACTATGGCTACACCTTC
TRBJ2-4 | TRBV19 | TRBD2 | - | CASSSGLAETKNIQYF | TGTGCCAGTAGTTCTGGACTAGCGGAGACCAAAAACATTCAGTACTTC
TRBJ2-1 | TRBV29-1 | TRBD2 | - | CSVVGLAGFGQFF | TGCAGCGTTGTGGGACTAGCGGGTTTCGGGCAGTTCTTC
TRBJ2-7 | TRBV11-2 | - | - | CASSLTSRSASSYEQYF | TGTGCCAGCAGCTTAACGTCTCGATCTGCAAGCTCCTACGAGCAGTACTTC
TRBJ2-7 | TRBV5-1 | TRBD2 | once | CASSLASGYTYEQYF | TGCGCCAGCAGCTTGGCTAGCGGCTATACCTACGAGCAGTACTTC
TRBJ1-5 | TRBV7-6 | TRBD1 | - | CASSLEPATGASNQPQHF | TGTGCCAGCAGCTTAGAGCCCGCGACAGGGGCCAGCAATCAGCCCCAGCATTTT
TRBJ1-1 | TRBV18 | - | - | CASSPRTAQTTEAFF | TGTGCCAGCTCACCAAGGACAGCCCAAACCACTGAAGCTTTCTTT
TRBJ2-2 | TRBV19 | TRBD2 | - | CASSLAGGPNTGELFF | TGTGCCAGTAGTCTAGCGGGAGGGCCCAACACCGGGGAGCTGTTTTTT
TRBJ1-4 | TRBV5-1 | - | - | CASSSARVNEKLFF | TGCGCCAGCAGCTCGGCCAGGGTAAATGAAAAACTGTTTTTT
TRBJ2-3 | TRBV6-6 | - | once | CASSYLGRTDTQYF | TGTGCCAGCAGTTACTTAGGGCGCACAGATACGCAGTATTTT
TRBJ2-3 | TRBV9 | - | - | CASSVGQGSTDTQYF | TGTGCCAGCAGCGTAGGGCAGGGTAGCACAGATACGCAGTATTTT
TRBJ1-4 | TRBV4-1 | - | - | CASSFYSEKLFF | TGCGCCAGCAGCTTTTACAGCGAAAAACTGTTTTTT
TRBJ2-7 | TRBV5-1 | TRBD1 | few | CASSLGQGAYEQYF | TGCGCCAGCAGCTTGGGGCAGGGGGCCTACGAGCAGTACTTC
TRBJ2-5 | TRBV5-1 | TRBD2 | - | CASSLTAGVKETQYF | TGCGCCAGCAGCTTGACTGCGGGAGTCAAGGAGACCCAGTACTTC
TRBJ2-1 | TRBV4-2 | TRBD2 | once | CASSQGLGTSGVHEQFF | TGTGCCAGCAGCCAAGGGCTCGGGACTAGCGGCGTGCATGAGCAGTTCTTC